This T cell receptor (beta chain) was identified during a study of T cell repertoires in cytomegalovirus infection. For the study at large: Shared public TCR beta signatures pointed to both CMV infection and a matching HLA type.

TCRdb recomputed calls from the reads with MiXCR, one row per CDR3 protein. Among about 150,000 distinct CDR3 sequences listed, around 22% were seen once. This clonotype came up a few times. The antigen remains unidentified. CDR3 length equals 15 residues. Germline CDR1 MNHEY, CDR2 SVGAGI. Trimming stripped 2 bases from V and 4 bases from J, with 14 bases between. Study-level results: Dominating the ex vivo response were TCR beta clonotypes that were CMV-specific and HLA-C-restricted.

The chain recombines TRBV6-5 with TRBJ1-2; possible D gene TRBD1, 5 bases. The TCR was taken from a human donor in good health (CMV status not recorded). Some clones in this sample may be carry-over from other donors' samples. The sequenced sample was PBMCs. The CDR3 DNA reads TGTGCCAGCAGTTACCGTGGAGACAGCTTCTATGGCTACACCTTC. This gives the protein CASSYRGDSFYGYTF.